The sequence of this T cell receptor (beta chain) was determined in a study of T cell changes during pregnancy in multiple sclerosis. The protocol was immunoSEQ multiplex PCR, while the TCRdb copy is restricted to in-frame clones and leaves out a portion. The table lists under 65,000 clones, over 90% of them singletons. The germline V and J ends were trimmed by 5 bases and 0 bases, with 16 bases remaining between them. The CDR3 is 16 residues long. Germline V gives CDR1 SEHNR, CDR2 FQNEAQ (reference sequence). The rearrangement uses TRBV7-9 and TRBJ1-1, with a weak D call TRBD1 (5 bases). The sample was CD4+ T cells from peripheral blood mononuclear cells, taken in the third trimester of pregnancy. This TCR was recovered from a female donor with multiple sclerosis, enrolled in a pregnancy study. CDR3 in amino acids: CASSQKGQGMNTEAFF. CDR3 DNA sequence: TGTGCCAGCAGCCAAAAGGGTCAGGGCATGAACACTGAAGCTTTCTTT.